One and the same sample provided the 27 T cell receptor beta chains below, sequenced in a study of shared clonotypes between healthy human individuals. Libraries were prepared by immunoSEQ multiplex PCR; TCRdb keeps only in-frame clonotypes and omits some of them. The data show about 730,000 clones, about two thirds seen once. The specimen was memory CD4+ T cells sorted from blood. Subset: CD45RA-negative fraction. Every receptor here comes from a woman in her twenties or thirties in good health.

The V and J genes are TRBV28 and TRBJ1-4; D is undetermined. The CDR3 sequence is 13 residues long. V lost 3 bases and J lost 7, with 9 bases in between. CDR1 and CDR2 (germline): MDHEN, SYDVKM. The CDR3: CASSFAIGEKLFF. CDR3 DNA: TGTGCCAGCAGTTTTGCGATTGGTGAAAAACTGTTTTTT.

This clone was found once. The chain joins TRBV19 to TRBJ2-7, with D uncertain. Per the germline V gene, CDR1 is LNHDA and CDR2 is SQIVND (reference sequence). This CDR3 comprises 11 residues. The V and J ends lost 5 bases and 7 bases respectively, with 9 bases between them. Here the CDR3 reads CASSDVLEQYF. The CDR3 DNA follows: TGTGCCAGTAGTGACGTTTTGGAGCAGTACTTC.

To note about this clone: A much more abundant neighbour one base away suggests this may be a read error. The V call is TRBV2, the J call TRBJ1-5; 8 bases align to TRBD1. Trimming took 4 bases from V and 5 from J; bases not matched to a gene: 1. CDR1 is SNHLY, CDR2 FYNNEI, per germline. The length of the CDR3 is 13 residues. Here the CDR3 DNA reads TGTGCCAGCAGTGGGACAGGGTATCAGCCCCAGCATTTT. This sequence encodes CASSGTGYQPQHF.

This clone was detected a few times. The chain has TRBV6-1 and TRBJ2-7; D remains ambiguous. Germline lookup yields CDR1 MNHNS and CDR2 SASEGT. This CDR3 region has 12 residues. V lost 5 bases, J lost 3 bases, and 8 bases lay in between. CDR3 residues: CASSRSFYEQYF. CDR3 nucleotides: TGTGCCAGCAGTAGGTCGTTCTACGAGCAGTACTTC.

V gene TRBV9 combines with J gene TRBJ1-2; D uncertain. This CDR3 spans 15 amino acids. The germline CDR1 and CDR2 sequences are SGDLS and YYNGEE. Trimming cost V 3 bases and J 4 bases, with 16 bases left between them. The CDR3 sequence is CASSGWIEDLYGYTF. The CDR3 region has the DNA TGTGCCAGCAGCGGATGGATCGAGGACCTCTATGGCTACACCTTC.

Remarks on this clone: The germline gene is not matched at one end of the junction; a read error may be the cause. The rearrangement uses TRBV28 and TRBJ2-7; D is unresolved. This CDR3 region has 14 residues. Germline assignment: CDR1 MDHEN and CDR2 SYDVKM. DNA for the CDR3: TGCGCGAGCTCAGGACCCATGAATCTTTACGAGCAGTACTTC. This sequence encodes CASSGPMNLYEQYF.

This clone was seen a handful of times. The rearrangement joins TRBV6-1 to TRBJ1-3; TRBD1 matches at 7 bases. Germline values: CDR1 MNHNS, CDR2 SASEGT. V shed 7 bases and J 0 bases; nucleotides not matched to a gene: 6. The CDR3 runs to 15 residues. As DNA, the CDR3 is TGTGCCAGCATCGAACGGACAGGCTCTGGAAACACCATATATTTT. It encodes CASIERTGSGNTIYF.

The CDR3 region is CASNQQRINYGYTF. Written as DNA, the CDR3 is TGTGCCAGCAACCAACAGAGAATAAACTATGGCTACACCTTC. The J gene is TRBJ1-2, the V gene TRBV5-6; D is unresolved. The CDR3 length is 14 residues. V was trimmed by 6 bases and J by 2 bases, leaving 14 bases between them. Germline CDR1 is SGHDT and CDR2 is YYEEEE.

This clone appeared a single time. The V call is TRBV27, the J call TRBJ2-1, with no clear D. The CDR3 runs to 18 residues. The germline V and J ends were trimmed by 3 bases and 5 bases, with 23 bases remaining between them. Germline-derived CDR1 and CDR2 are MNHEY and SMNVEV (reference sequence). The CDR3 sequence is CASSLGNTGTPTNNEQFF. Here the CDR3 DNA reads TGTGCCAGCAGTTTGGGAAATACCGGAACGCCAACCAACAATGAGCAGTTCTTC.

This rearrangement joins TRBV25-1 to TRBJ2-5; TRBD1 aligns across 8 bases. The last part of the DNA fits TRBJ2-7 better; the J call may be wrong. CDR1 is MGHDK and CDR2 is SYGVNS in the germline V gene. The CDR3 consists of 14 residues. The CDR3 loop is CASSETGVSYEQYF. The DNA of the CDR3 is TGTGCCAGCAGTGAGACAGGGGTCTCCTACGAGCAGTACTTC.

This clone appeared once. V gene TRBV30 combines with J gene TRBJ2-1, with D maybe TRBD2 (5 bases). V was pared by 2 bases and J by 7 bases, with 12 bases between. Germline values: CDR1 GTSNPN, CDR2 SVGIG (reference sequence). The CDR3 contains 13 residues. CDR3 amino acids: CAWSSGGFNEQFF. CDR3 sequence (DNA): TGTGCCTGGAGTAGCGGCGGGTTTAATGAGCAGTTCTTC.

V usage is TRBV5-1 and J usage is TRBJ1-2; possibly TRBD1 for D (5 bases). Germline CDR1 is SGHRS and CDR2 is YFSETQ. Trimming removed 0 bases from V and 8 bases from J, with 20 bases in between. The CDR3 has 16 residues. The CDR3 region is CASSLGNSDGTGGYTF. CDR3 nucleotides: TGCGCCAGCAGCTTGGGGAATTCCGACGGGACTGGGGGCTACACCTTC. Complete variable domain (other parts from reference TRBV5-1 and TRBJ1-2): KAGVTQTPRYLIKTRGQQVTLSCSPISGHRSVSWYQQTPGQGLQFLFEYFSETQRNKGNFPGRFSGRQFSNSRSEMNVSTLELGDSALYLCASSLGNSDGTGGYTFGSGTRLTVV.

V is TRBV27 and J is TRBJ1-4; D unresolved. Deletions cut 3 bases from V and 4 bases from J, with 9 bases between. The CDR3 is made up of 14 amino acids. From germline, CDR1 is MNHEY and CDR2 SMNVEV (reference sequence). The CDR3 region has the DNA TGTGCCAGCAGTTTTGGCAGACGTAATGAAAAACTGTTTTTT. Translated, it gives CASSFGRRNEKLFF.

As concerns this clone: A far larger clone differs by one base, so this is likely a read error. CDR3: CASSEETDTQYF. The CDR3 DNA follows: TGTGCCAGCAGTGAAGAAACAGATACGCAGTATTTT. The chain carries TRBV25-1 and TRBJ2-3; D is unresolved. Trimming removed 2 bases at V and 3 bases at J, with 3 bases between. Germline CDR1 and CDR2: MGHDK and SYGVNS. The CDR3 totals 12 residues.

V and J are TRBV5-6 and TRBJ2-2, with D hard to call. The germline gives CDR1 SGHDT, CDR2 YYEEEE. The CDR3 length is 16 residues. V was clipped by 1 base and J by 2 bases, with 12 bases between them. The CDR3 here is CASSLFSTRNTGELFF. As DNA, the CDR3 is TGTGCCAGCAGCTTGTTTTCTACCCGCAACACCGGGGAGCTGTTTTTT. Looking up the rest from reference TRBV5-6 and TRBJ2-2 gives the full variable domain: DAGVTQSPTHLIKTRGQQVTLRCSPKSGHDTVSWYQQALGQGPQFIFQYYEEEERQRGNFPDRFSGHQFPNYSSELNVNALLLGDSALYLCASSLFSTRNTGELFFGEGSRLTVL.

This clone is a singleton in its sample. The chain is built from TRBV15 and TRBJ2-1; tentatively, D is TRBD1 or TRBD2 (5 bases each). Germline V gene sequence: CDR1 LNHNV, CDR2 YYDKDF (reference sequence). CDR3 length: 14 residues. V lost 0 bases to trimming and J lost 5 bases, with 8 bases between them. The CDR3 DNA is TGTGCCACCAGCAGAGATAGAGGGGACAATGAGCAGTTCTTC. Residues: CATSRDRGDNEQFF. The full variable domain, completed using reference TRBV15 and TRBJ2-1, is DAMVIQNPRYQVTQFGKPVTLSCSQTLNHNVMYWYQQKSSQAPKLLFHYYDKDFNNEADTPDNFQSRRPNTSFCFLDIRSPGLGDTAMYLCATSRDRGDNEQFFGPGTRLTVL.

The CDR3 DNA follows: TGTGCCAGCAGCTCGCCATGGGACCGCGGTATATATGGCTACACCTTC. It is translated as CASSSPWDRGIYGYTF. The chain has TRBV7-9 and TRBJ1-2; TRBD1 might be the D (5 bases). CDR3 length: 16 amino acids. V gave up 4 bases and J gave up 5 bases, with 20 bases separating them. The germline gives CDR1 SEHNR, CDR2 FQNEAQ (reference sequence).

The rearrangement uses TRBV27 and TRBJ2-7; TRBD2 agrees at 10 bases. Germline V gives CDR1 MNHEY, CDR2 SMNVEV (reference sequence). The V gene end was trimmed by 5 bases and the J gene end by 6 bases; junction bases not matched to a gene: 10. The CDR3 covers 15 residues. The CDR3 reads CASSALAGEGSEQYF. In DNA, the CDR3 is TGTGCCAGCAGTGCCCTAGCGGGAGAGGGGAGCGAGCAGTACTTC.

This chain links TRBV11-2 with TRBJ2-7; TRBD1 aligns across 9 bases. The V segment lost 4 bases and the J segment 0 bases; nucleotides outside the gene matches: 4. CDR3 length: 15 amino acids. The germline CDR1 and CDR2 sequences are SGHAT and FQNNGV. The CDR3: CASSSWTGASYEQYF. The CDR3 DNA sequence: TGTGCCAGCAGCTCTTGGACAGGGGCCTCCTACGAGCAGTACTTC. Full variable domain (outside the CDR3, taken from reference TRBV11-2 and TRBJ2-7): EAGVAQSPRYKIIEKRQSVAFWCNPISGHATLYWYQQILGQGPKLLIQFQNNGVVDDSQLPKDRFSAERLKGVDSTLKIQPAKLEDSAVYLCASSSWTGASYEQYFGPGTRLTVT.

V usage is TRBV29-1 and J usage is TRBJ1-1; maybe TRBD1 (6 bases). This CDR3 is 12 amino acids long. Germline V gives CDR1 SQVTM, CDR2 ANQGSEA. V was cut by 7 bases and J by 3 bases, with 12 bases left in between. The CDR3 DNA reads TGCAGCGCCCAAAGGGGGGACACTGAAGCTTTCTTT. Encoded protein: CSAQRGDTEAFF.

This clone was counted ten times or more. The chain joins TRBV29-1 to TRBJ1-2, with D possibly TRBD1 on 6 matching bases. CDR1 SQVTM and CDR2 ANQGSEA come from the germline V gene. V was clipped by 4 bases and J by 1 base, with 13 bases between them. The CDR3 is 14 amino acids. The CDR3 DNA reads TGCAGCGTTGCCGGCCAGGGACATAACTATGGCTACACCTTC. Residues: CSVAGQGHNYGYTF.

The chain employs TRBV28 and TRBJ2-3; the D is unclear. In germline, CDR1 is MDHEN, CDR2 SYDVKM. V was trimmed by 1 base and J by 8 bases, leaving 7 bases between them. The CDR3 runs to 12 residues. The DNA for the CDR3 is TGTGCCAGCAGTTTATACCCAACTACGCAGTATTTT. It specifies CASSLYPTTQYF. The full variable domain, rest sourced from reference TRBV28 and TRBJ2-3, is DVKVTQSSRYLVKRTGEKVFLECVQDMDHENMFWYRQDPGLGLRLIYFSYDVKMKEKGDIPEGYSVSREKKERFSLILESASTNQTSMYLCASSLYPTTQYFGPGTRLTVL.

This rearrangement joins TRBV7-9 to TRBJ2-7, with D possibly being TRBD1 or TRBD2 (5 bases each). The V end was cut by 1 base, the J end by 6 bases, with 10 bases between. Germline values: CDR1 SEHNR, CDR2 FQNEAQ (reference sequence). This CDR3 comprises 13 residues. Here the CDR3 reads CASSLVGGGEQYF. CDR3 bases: TGTGCCAGCAGCTTAGTTGGTGGGGGCGAGCAGTACTTC.

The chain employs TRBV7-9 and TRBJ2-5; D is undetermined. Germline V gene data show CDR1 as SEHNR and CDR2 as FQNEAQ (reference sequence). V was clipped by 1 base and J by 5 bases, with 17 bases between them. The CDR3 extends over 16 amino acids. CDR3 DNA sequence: TGTGCCAGCAGCTTAGGAGTTGGAATTTTGGCGGAGACCCAGTACTTC. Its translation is CASSLGVGILAETQYF. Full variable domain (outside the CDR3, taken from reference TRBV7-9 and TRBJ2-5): DTGVSQNPRHKITKRGQNVTFRCDPISEHNRLYWYRQTLGQGPEFLTYFQNEAQLEKSRLLSDRFSAERPKGSFSTLEIQRTEQGDSAMYLCASSLGVGILAETQYFGPGTRLLVL.

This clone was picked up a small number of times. The CDR3 loop is CASSTPGLRELFF. The DNA for the CDR3 is TGTGCCAGCAGTACCCCGGGACTCCGGGAGCTGTTTTTT. The V and J genes are TRBV6-5 and TRBJ2-2; D is perhaps TRBD2 (6 bases). V lost 5 bases, J lost 9 bases, and 13 bases lay in between. Germline V CDR1 and CDR2: MNHEY, SVGAGI. CDR3 length: 13 residues.

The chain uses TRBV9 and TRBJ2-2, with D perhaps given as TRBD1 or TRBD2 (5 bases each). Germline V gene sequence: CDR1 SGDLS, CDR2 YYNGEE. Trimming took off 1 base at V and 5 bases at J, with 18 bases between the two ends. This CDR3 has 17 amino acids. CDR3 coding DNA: TGTGCCAGCAGCGTATCTCCGGATTGGAGGACAACCGGGGAGCTGTTTTTT. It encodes CASSVSPDWRTTGELFF.

CDR3 sequence: CASSLPGLAGTGELFF. In nucleotides, the CDR3 is TGTGCCAGCAGCTTGCCGGGACTAGCGGGCACCGGGGAGCTGTTTTTT. The rearrangement links TRBV5-4 to TRBJ2-2, with 12 bases lining up with TRBD2. Trimming cost V 1 base and J 4 bases; bases outside gene matches: 2. The germline V gene encodes CDR1 SGHNT and CDR2 YYREEE (reference sequence). The CDR3 runs 16 residues.